These 12 T cell receptor beta chains were all obtained from the same sample, sequenced in a study of metastatic and nonmetastatic thyroid tumors. From the PCR reads, TCRdb re-called clones with MiXCR. The sample holds some 84,000 clones, 7.5% to 9% seen once. Not a single patient had been given any form of treatment at any point before undergoing thyroid surgery. Sequenced input: blood. The source is a female donor with papillary thyroid cancer or a benign thyroid nodule (not recorded which). Some clones in this sample may be carry-over from other donors' samples.

In nucleotides, the CDR3 is TGCGCCAGCAGCTCCGGACAGGGGCGCGAGACCCAGTACTTC. Amino acids: CASSSGQGRETQYF. The chain joins TRBV5-1 to TRBJ2-7; 9 bases match TRBD1. Judging by the DNA end, TRBJ2-5 fits better; the J call may be wrong. Germline V gives CDR1 SGHRS, CDR2 YFSETQ. The CDR3 runs to 14 residues.

Comment on this clone: A read error may be the cause here, since a much bigger clone is one base away. The chain has TRBV7-2 and TRBJ2-5, with 7 bases fitting TRBD2. The trim removed 5 bases at V and 1 base at J, leaving 4 bases unmatched. CDR1 SGHTA and CDR2 FQGNSA come from the germline V gene. This CDR3 is 14 amino acids long. The CDR3, as DNA: TGTGCCAGCAGCACGGGGGGACTCCAAGAGACCCAGTACTTC. Translation gives CASSTGGLQETQYF. Combining the CDR3 with reference TRBV7-2 and TRBJ2-5 gives the whole variable domain GAGVSQSPSNKVTEKGKDVELRCDPISGHTALYWYRQSLGQGLEFLIYFQGNSAPDKSGLPSDRFSAERTGGSVSTLTIQRTQQEDSAVYLCASSTGGLQETQYFGPGTRLLVL.

This clone was detected a few times. This may be a read error: a much more frequent sequence differs by one nucleotide. The DNA of the CDR3 is TGTGGCAGCAGTTTAACAGACTATGGCTACACCTTC. It yields the protein CGSSLTDYGYTF. The chain combines TRBV28 with TRBJ1-2; D gene uncertain. In germline, CDR1 is MDHEN, CDR2 SYDVKM. The CDR3 is made up of 12 amino acids.

This clone was recorded a few times. The junction departs from germline at one end; a sequencing error may be responsible. The chain recombines TRBV6-5 with TRBJ1-1, with D tentatively TRBD1 (6 bases). The CDR3 length is 13 residues. Per germline, CDR1 MNHEY and CDR2 SVGAGI. CDR3 nucleotide sequence: TGTGCCGGCAGTTCCAGGGGGAACACTGAAGCTTTCTTT. This codes for CAGSSRGNTEAFF.

This clone was counted ten times or more. The chain employs TRBV20-1 and TRBJ2-1, with D possibly matching TRBD1 (5 bases). The germline V and J ends were trimmed by 6 bases and 6 bases, with 18 bases remaining between them. The CDR3 runs 14 residues. Germline loops: CDR1 DFQATT, CDR2 SNEGSKA (reference sequence). The CDR3 sequence: CSALDTFSINEQFF. The CDR3 DNA sequence: TGCAGTGCCCTGGACACTTTTAGTATCAATGAGCAGTTCTTC.

The table lists this clone with many counts. V usage is TRBV20-1 and J usage is TRBJ2-7; D is perhaps TRBD2 (5 bases). With 2 bases removed from V and 5 bases from J, the gap between germline ends came to 10 bases. Per the germline V gene, CDR1 is DFQATT and CDR2 is SNEGSKA (reference sequence). The CDR3 sequence is 12 residues long. CDR3 residues: CSARSGKNEQYF. The CDR3, as DNA: TGCAGTGCTAGATCGGGAAAAAACGAGCAGTACTTC.

The table lists this clone with many counts. The chain couples TRBV11-1 to TRBJ2-7; D gene unclear. Germline CDR1 SGHAT, CDR2 FQDESV (reference sequence). Trimming pared 1 base from V and 2 bases from J, leaving 6 bases between. The CDR3 covers 13 residues. CDR3 loop: CASSLDRAYEQYF. CDR3 nucleotide sequence: TGTGCCAGCAGCTTAGACCGAGCCTACGAGCAGTACTTC.

This clone was found many times. The sample holds other DNA sequences that translate to the same CDR3. V is TRBV9 and J is TRBJ2-2; D may be TRBD2 (6 bases). Germline values: CDR1 SGDLS, CDR2 YYNGEE. The germline V and J ends were trimmed by 6 bases and 5 bases, with 17 bases remaining between them. This CDR3 contains 15 residues. CDR3 residues: CASTPRGTETGELFF. The CDR3 bases are TGTGCCAGCACCCCAAGAGGGACTGAGACCGGGGAGCTGTTTTTT.

This clone appeared many times. Other DNA sequences in the sample encode the same CDR3. The CDR3 loop is CASRPDGLARTGELFF. As DNA, the CDR3 is TGCGCCAGCCGACCGGATGGACTAGCGCGCACCGGGGAGCTGTTTTTT. This sequence joins TRBV5-1 and TRBJ2-2; 9 bases match TRBD2. The CDR3 totals 16 residues. Germline loops: CDR1 SGHRS, CDR2 YFSETQ. V was clipped by 7 bases and J by 4 bases; unmatched bases: 11.

This clone showed up many times. The chain combines TRBV30 with TRBJ2-7, with 11 bases aligning to TRBD2. The trim removed 2 bases at V and 7 bases at J, leaving 10 bases unmatched. CDR1 GTSNPN and CDR2 SVGIG come from the germline V gene (reference sequence). The CDR3 runs 15 residues. CDR3 protein: CAWSSLASGRMEQYF. In nucleotides, the CDR3 is TGTGCCTGGAGTTCGCTGGCTAGCGGGAGGATGGAGCAGTACTTC.

This clone came up many times. The chain has TRBV20-1 and TRBJ2-7; 8 positions match TRBD2. The V gene's germline CDR1 is DFQATT and CDR2 SNEGSKA (reference sequence). The CDR3 length is 14 residues. J was trimmed by 5 bases and V by 5 bases; bases with no gene match: 11. For the CDR3, the DNA is TGCAGTGCTGGCAACGGGCGGGGGGCAGACGAGCAGTACTTC. Translating it yields CSAGNGRGADEQYF.

Turning to this clone: A single base separates this from a much larger clone, so it may be a read error. J is TRBJ2-5 and V is TRBV7-2, with D maybe TRBD1 (6 bases). CDR1 and CDR2 from the germline V gene are SGHTA and FQGNSA. CDR3 length equals 14 residues. Here the CDR3 reads CASSRRDTQEPQYF. As DNA, the CDR3 is TGTGCCAGCAGCCGCCGGGACACGCAAGAGCCCCAGTACTTC.